This T cell receptor beta chain was obtained from a study of CD8+CD57+ T cells in acquired aplastic anemia. Overall study context: DNA per sorted CD4+ or CD8+ sample ranged roughly 0.17 to 27.4 ug, averaging roughly 3.5 ug.

This clonotype was seen repeatedly, ten times or more. The antigen remains undetermined. Findings and limits, study-wide: The number of CD8+ CDR3 sequences shared by patients and controls was around 30. Patients were compared with controls for CD8+ Simpson's diversity, and no significant difference emerged.

It was genomic DNA that served as the template for profiling TCR beta VDJ and CDR3. TCRdb re-called the reads through MiXCR, storing one row per CDR3 protein. The repertoire holds some 210,000 distinct CDR3 sequences, with approximately 57% as singletons. The CDR3 runs to 16 residues. Trimming at V came to 2 bases and at J to 1 base, leaving 6 bases not matched to a gene. The V gene's germline CDR1 is SQVTM and CDR2 ANQGSEA. This sequence joins TRBV29-1 and TRBJ2-1, with 9 bases fitting TRBD2. The sequence came from a human donor in good health. Input material: sorted CD4+, CD8+, or CD8+CD57+ T cells (not recorded which) from PBMCs. The DNA of the CDR3 is TGCAGCGTTGAATCACTAGCGGGCGCTTCCTACAATGAGCAGTTCTTC. Translated: CSVESLAGASYNEQFF.